This T cell receptor beta chain was recovered during a study of regulatory T cells in long-lasting Graves disease. As for time point: newly diagnosed GD, antithyroid drugs for less than 3 months. Scientists built the TCR library using RNA that was extracted from PBMCs. This clonotype was seen at least ten times. What it binds is not known. V shed 7 bases and J 10 bases; nucleotides not matched to a gene: 12. The CDR3 totals 13 residues. Germline loops: CDR1 SNHLY, CDR2 FYNNEI. For TCR beta, libraries came from iRepertoire HTBI primers and Arm-PCR of CDR3 regions. TCRdb ran MiXCR on the multiplex PCR reads and lists one entry per CDR3 protein. The table includes 600,000 to 650,000 distinct CDR3 sequences, around 15% detected once. Study-wide findings and caveats: There was favoring of TRBV28, TRBJ1-2 and TRBJ2-5 in persistent disease.

These data were likewise used in another study, on T cells in Graves' hyperthyroidism and ophthalmopathy. That work states: With the HTBI primer set, the TCR CDR3 went through a first round of RT-PCR.

This specimen was peripheral blood mononuclear cells (PBMCs), taken at new diagnosis, from a patient treated with antithyroid drugs. The clonotype originates from a woman under 40 with Graves disease. This chain uses TRBV2 with TRBJ1-1, with 7 bases that match TRBD1. This CDR3 reads CASTLEDRSRAFF. The CDR3 DNA reads TGTGCCAGCACCCTGGAGGACAGGTCTCGAGCTTTCTTT.